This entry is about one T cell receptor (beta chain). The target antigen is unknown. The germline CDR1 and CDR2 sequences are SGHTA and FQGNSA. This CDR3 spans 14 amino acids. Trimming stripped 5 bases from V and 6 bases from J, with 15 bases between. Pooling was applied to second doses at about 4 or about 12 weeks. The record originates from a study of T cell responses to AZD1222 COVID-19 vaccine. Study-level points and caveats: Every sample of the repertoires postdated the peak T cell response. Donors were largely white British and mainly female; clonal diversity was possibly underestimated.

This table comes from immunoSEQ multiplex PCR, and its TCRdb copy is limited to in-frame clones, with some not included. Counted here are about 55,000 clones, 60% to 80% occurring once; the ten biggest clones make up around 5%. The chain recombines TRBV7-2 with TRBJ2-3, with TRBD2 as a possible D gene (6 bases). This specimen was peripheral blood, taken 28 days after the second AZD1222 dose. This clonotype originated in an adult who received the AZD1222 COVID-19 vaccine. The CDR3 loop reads CASSPRDFQDTQYF. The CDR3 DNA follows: TGTGCCAGCAGCCCCCGGGACTTTCAGGATACGCAGTATTTT.